One and the same sample provided the 21 T cell receptor beta chains below, sequenced in a study of CD8+ T cells in alopecia areata. Sequencing relied on a cDNA template that was reverse transcribed from extracted RNA. TCRdb keeps only in-frame clones here, not all; method: immunoSEQ multiplex PCR. This table holds 90,000 to 150,000 clones, more than 30% found once. Sequenced material: CD4+ T cells sorted from blood. The receptors originated from a human donor with alopecia areata.

The V call is TRBV30, the J call TRBJ2-6, with a tentative D call TRBD1 (6 bases). Germline assignment: CDR1 GTSNPN and CDR2 SVGIG (reference sequence). The CDR3 runs 17 residues. Trimming shortened V by 3 bases and J by 1 base, and 16 bases separated the two germline ends. CDR3 coding DNA: TGTGCCTGGAGAGAACAGGGAATTGGTTCTGGGGCCAACGTCCTGACTTTC. Protein sequence: CAWREQGIGSGANVLTF.

This clone has only a few counts. The chain uses TRBV29-1 and TRBJ1-5; D might be TRBD1 (6 bases). The CDR3 spans 14 residues. Germline V gene data show CDR1 as SQVTM and CDR2 as ANQGSEA. The V end was cut by 6 bases, the J end by 7 bases, with 19 bases between. As DNA, the CDR3 is TGCAGCGTCGATATTACAGGGTCTGGACAGCCCCAGCATTTT. Translation gives CSVDITGSGQPQHF.

The rearrangement uses TRBV15 and TRBJ2-1; the D gene is possibly TRBD2 (6 bases). The V end lost 0 bases, the J end lost 5 bases, and 11 bases lay between the germline ends. Germline V gene data show CDR1 as LNHNV and CDR2 as YYDKDF (reference sequence). The CDR3 runs 15 residues. The CDR3 region has the DNA TGTGCCACCAGCAGAGATCTAGGCGGGGACAATGAGCAGTTCTTC. This sequence encodes CATSRDLGGDNEQFF.

The V and J genes are TRBV29-1 and TRBJ1-1; no firm D call. This CDR3 has 12 residues. With 7 bases removed from V and 1 base from J, the gap between germline ends came to 10 bases. Looked up from germline, CDR1 is SQVTM and CDR2 is ANQGSEA. The CDR3 bases are TGCAGCGGAAATGAGGGGAACACTGAAGCTTTCTTT. It yields the protein CSGNEGNTEAFF.

This chain uses TRBV4-3 with TRBJ2-5; 7 bases are shared with TRBD1. Germline V lookup: CDR1 LGHNA, CDR2 YSLEER. The length of the CDR3 is 14 residues. Germline trimming cut 1 base from V and 4 bases from J; bases unmatched to any gene: 3. CDR3 amino acids: CASSQGQGTETQYF. For the CDR3, the DNA is TGCGCCAGCAGCCAAGGACAGGGAACAGAGACCCAGTACTTC.

This chain uses TRBV7-9 with TRBJ1-6; no definite D call. This CDR3 is 18 amino acids long. V lost 5 bases and J lost 6, with 23 bases in between. Germline V gene sequence: CDR1 SEHNR, CDR2 FQNEAQ (reference sequence). In DNA, the CDR3 is TGTGCCAGCAGCCCGTATCCTGGACCCACTCGGGGTAATTCACCCCTCCACTTT. Translation gives CASSPYPGPTRGNSPLHF.

This clone showed up just a few times. V usage is TRBV18 and J usage is TRBJ2-5, with unresolved D. The CDR3 totals 15 residues. Germline CDR1 reads KGHSH; CDR2 reads LQKENI. The V end lost 6 bases, the J end lost 5 bases, and 19 bases lay between the germline ends. The CDR3: CASSETQVVTETQYF. In DNA form, the CDR3 reads TGTGCCAGCTCCGAAACCCAGGTAGTCACGGAGACCCAGTACTTC.

This sequence joins TRBV25-1 and TRBJ1-2; D is ambiguous. Per germline, CDR1 MGHDK and CDR2 SYGVNS. The CDR3 spans 13 residues. V shed 4 bases and J shed 7 bases, with 13 bases lying between them. This chain's CDR3 is CASSGQTPVGYTF. The DNA for the CDR3 is TGTGCCAGCAGTGGCCAGACCCCCGTTGGCTACACCTTC.

The chain couples TRBV4-3 to TRBJ2-7, with D maybe TRBD2 (5 bases). The CDR3 totals 14 residues. The germline CDR1 and CDR2 sequences are LGHNA and YSLEER. Between the trimmed V and J ends, which lost 0 bases and 2 bases, there was a span of 8 bases. The CDR3 loop reads CASSQDEGPYEQYF. The CDR3 region has the DNA TGCGCCAGCAGCCAAGACGAGGGTCCCTACGAGCAGTACTTC.

The chain carries TRBV5-1 and TRBJ2-7; TRBD1 agrees at 12 bases. Germline lookup yields CDR1 SGHRS and CDR2 YFSETQ. After removal of 0 bases from V and 6 bases from J, the junction contained 4 bases not matched to a gene. The CDR3 totals 15 residues. The CDR3 DNA follows: TGCGCCAGCAGCTTGGCGGGACAGGGGGCGTCCGAGCAGTACTTC. Translation: CASSLAGQGASEQYF.

V and J are TRBV28 and TRBJ2-6; 9 positions agree with TRBD1. The CDR3 is made up of 19 amino acids. Trimming at V came to 5 bases and at J to 0 bases, leaving 11 bases not matched to a gene. Germline V gene data show CDR1 as MDHEN and CDR2 as SYDVKM. CDR3 bases: TGTGCCAGCAGTACTCCGGGACAGGGAACCAGCTCTGGGGCCAACGTCCTGACTTTC. Translation gives CASSTPGQGTSSGANVLTF.

The chain couples TRBV29-1 to TRBJ2-5; the D gene is possibly TRBD1 (6 bases). Trimming cost V 5 bases and J 3 bases, with 13 bases left between them. The CDR3 sequence is 13 residues long. Germline lookup yields CDR1 SQVTM and CDR2 ANQGSEA. The CDR3 bases are TGCAGCGTTTACAGGGTTACGAAAGAGACCCAGTACTTC. Its protein is CSVYRVTKETQYF.

The J gene is TRBJ1-1, the V gene TRBV18, with TRBD1 as a possible D gene (5 bases). The CDR3 loop spans 13 amino acids. V lost 3 bases and J 5 bases, leaving 10 bases between the germline ends. The V gene's germline CDR1 is KGHSH and CDR2 LQKENI. The CDR3 region has the DNA TGTGCCAGCTCACCCGGTTGGGGGACTGAAGCTTTCTTT. Translating gives CASSPGWGTEAFF.

The chain recombines TRBV19 with TRBJ1-2; 7 nucleotides match TRBD1. The length of the CDR3 is 14 residues. Germline V gene lookup returns CDR1 LNHDA and CDR2 SQIVND (reference sequence). J was trimmed by 0 bases and V by 4 bases; bases with no gene match: 2. The CDR3 region has the DNA TGTGCCAGTAGTAGGGACAGCGCTAACTATGGCTACACCTTC. It encodes CASSRDSANYGYTF. Together with reference TRBV19 and TRBJ1-2, the CDR3 gives the full variable domain: DGGITQSPKYLFRKEGQNVTLSCEQNLNHDAMYWYRQDPGQGLRLIYYSQIVNDFQKGDIAEGYSVSREKKESFPLTVTSAQKNPTAFYLCASSRDSANYGYTFGSGTRLTVV.

This clone came up a few times. The J gene is TRBJ2-3, the V gene TRBV29-1; 10 bases map to TRBD2. The V and J ends lost 5 bases and 5 bases, in that order; junction bases with no gene match: 7. Per germline, CDR1 SQVTM and CDR2 ANQGSEA. CDR3 length: 14 amino acids. CDR3 nucleotides: TGCAGCGTTCGAGCGGGAGGGCGGAGAGATACGCAGTATTTT. The encoded protein is CSVRAGGRRDTQYF.

The chain combines TRBV9 with TRBJ2-1; D not resolved. V lost 4 bases to trimming and J lost 5 bases, with 16 bases between them. The CDR3 extends over 15 amino acids. From germline, CDR1 is SGDLS and CDR2 YYNGEE. CDR3 DNA: TGTGCCAGCAGCCCTCCCCGGCGGAAACACAATGAGCAGTTCTTC. It codes for CASSPPRRKHNEQFF.

The J gene is TRBJ2-7, the V gene TRBV7-9; 9 bases map to TRBD1. This CDR3 region has 14 residues. Germline V CDR1 and CDR2: SEHNR, FQNEAQ (reference sequence). The ends lost 2 bases at V and 5 bases at J; junction bases unmatched: 4. This CDR3 is CASSLLTGGHEQYF. The CDR3 DNA reads as TGTGCCAGCAGCTTACTGACAGGGGGACACGAGCAGTACTTC.

The rearrangement uses TRBV6-6 and TRBJ2-7; the D gene could be TRBD1 or TRBD2 (7 bases each). V was clipped by 2 bases and J by 1 base, with 12 bases between them. Germline V CDR1 and CDR2: MNHNY, SVGAGI (reference sequence). The CDR3 sequence is 15 residues long. CDR3 sequence reads: CASSYGGDRSYEQYF. CDR3 nucleotides: TGTGCCAGCAGTTACGGGGGGGACAGATCCTACGAGCAGTACTTC.

This chain joins TRBV29-1 and TRBJ1-5, with D possibly matching TRBD1 (6 bases). The length of the CDR3 is 10 residues. Looked up from germline, CDR1 is SQVTM and CDR2 is ANQGSEA. The V gene lost 7 bases and the J gene lost 7 bases, with 8 bases spanning the gap. CDR3 region: CSAGEQPQHF. The CDR3, as DNA: TGCAGCGCAGGGGAACAGCCCCAGCATTTT.

The rearrangement joins TRBV4-3 to TRBJ2-2; weak D call: TRBD2 (5 bases). CDR1 and CDR2 (germline): LGHNA, YSLEER. V lost 4 bases to trimming and J lost 0 bases, with 15 bases between them. CDR3 length: 17 amino acids. The CDR3 reads CASSRETRFANTGELFF. The DNA of the CDR3 is TGCGCCAGCAGCCGGGAGACTCGGTTCGCGAACACCGGGGAGCTGTTTTTT.

V and J are TRBV9 and TRBJ1-6, with 8 nucleotides matching TRBD1. Germline V lookup: CDR1 SGDLS, CDR2 YYNGEE. The CDR3 runs to 15 residues. J was trimmed by 7 bases and V by 4 bases; bases with no gene match: 7. This chain's CDR3 is CASSRTQGDNSPLHF. The CDR3 nucleotides read TGTGCCAGCAGCCGTACACAGGGGGACAATTCACCCCTCCACTTT.